This TCR beta chain was sequenced in a study of cytomegalovirus exposure and HLA in healthy donors. The study, taken as a whole, reports: Presence/absence results assume similar sequencing depth per donor, which may not hold. Productive rates of about 87% or about 30% were seen for most TCR beta V segments in an earlier analysis.

This clone appeared a single time. As yet, its antigen is unknown. This CDR3 region has 15 residues. Germline CDR1 and CDR2: SNHLY and FYNNEI. V lost 6 bases and J lost 0, with 12 bases in between. 13 Jbeta primers and 60 Vbeta primers were used for the PCR. Profiled with immunoSEQ multiplex PCR; TCRdb holds only in-frame clones, not every one. The sample shows 95,000 to 150,000 clones, approximately 80% of them seen only once. The chain employs TRBV2 and TRBJ1-5; D might be TRBD1 (6 bases). Material: PBMCs. This receptor was obtained from a man aged 35 to 55 in good health and CMV-seronegative. As DNA, the CDR3 is TGTGCCAGCAGCGGACAGATCAATAGCAATCAGCCCCAGCATTTT. The encoded protein is CASSGQINSNQPQHF.